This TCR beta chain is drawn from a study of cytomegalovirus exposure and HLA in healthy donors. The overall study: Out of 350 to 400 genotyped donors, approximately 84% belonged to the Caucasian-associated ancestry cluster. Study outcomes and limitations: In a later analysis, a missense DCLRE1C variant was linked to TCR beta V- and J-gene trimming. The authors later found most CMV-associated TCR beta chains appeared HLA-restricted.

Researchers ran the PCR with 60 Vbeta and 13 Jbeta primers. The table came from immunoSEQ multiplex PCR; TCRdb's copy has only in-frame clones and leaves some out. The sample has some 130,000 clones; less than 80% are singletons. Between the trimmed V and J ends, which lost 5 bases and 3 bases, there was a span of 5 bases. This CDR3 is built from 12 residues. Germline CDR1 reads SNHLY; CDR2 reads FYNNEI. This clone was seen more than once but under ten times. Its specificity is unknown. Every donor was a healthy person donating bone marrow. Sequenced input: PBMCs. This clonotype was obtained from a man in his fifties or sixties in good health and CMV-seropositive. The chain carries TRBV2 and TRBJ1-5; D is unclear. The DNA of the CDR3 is TGTGCCAGCAGTTTCTCCAATCAGCCCCAGCATTTT. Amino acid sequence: CASSFSNQPQHF.